The 29 T cell receptor beta chains presented below share a single source sample, sequenced in a study of OX40 agonist ivuxolimab in advanced cancers. Only in-frame clones appear in the TCRdb table, and some are missing; sequencing was by immunoSEQ multiplex PCR. In the table there are 72,000 or so clones, about 91% of which are singletons. This material consisted of CD4+ or CD8+ T cells sorted from blood, taken in a trial of the OX40 agonist ivuxolimab. The receptors originated from an adult with an advanced solid tumor such as melanoma, head and neck, liver or kidney cancer.

This rearrangement joins TRBV28 to TRBJ1-2, with a possible D match to TRBD1 (6 bases). The CDR3 extends over 15 amino acids. V was trimmed by 5 bases and J by 6 bases, leaving 19 bases between them. Germline loops: CDR1 MDHEN, CDR2 SYDVKM. CDR3: CASSPVIAGVNGYTF. CDR3 coding DNA: TGTGCCAGCAGTCCAGTTATTGCAGGGGTCAATGGCTACACCTTC.

J is TRBJ2-2 and V is TRBV7-3, with a possible D match to TRBD1 (5 bases). Deletions cut 2 bases from V and 4 bases from J, with 14 bases between. The CDR3 has 16 amino acids. Looked up from germline, CDR1 is SGHTA and CDR2 is FQGTGA. The CDR3 spells CASSLEGATGTGELFF. CDR3 in DNA: TGTGCCAGCAGCTTAGAAGGGGCGACTGGCACCGGGGAGCTGTTTTTT.

This chain joins TRBV18 and TRBJ1-6; the D is unclear. The CDR3 runs to 15 residues. CDR1 and CDR2 (germline): KGHSH, LQKENI. V was trimmed by 3 bases and J by 5 bases, leaving 11 bases between them. CDR3 residues: CASSPSGSNNSPLHF. CDR3 in DNA: TGTGCCAGCTCACCCTCCGGGAGTAATAATTCACCCCTCCACTTT.

This clone was found once. The chain has TRBV29-1 and TRBJ2-2; the D call may be TRBD1 or TRBD2 (5 bases each). Germline-derived CDR1 and CDR2 are SQVTM and ANQGSEA. The germline V and J ends were trimmed by 7 bases and 1 base, with 16 bases remaining between them. The CDR3 covers 15 residues. Written as DNA, the CDR3 is TGCAGCGCTGGGGGAAGGACGGGGAACACCGGGGAGCTGTTTTTT. It specifies CSAGGRTGNTGELFF.

This clone has just a few counts. The V and J genes are TRBV25-1 and TRBJ2-7, with D hard to call. The V gene's germline CDR1 is MGHDK and CDR2 SYGVNS. CDR3 size: 11 residues. V was clipped by 5 bases and J by 6 bases, with 8 bases between them. This CDR3 reads CASSQESEQYF. CDR3 DNA sequence: TGTGCCAGCAGTCAAGAATCCGAGCAGTACTTC.

The chain links TRBV2 to TRBJ2-3; 7 positions match TRBD1. Germline CDR1 is SNHLY and CDR2 is FYNNEI. The ends lost 6 bases at V and 4 bases at J; junction bases unmatched: 4. CDR3 length: 13 amino acids. Here the CDR3 reads CASRSTGADTQYF. In DNA form, the CDR3 reads TGTGCCAGCAGGAGCACAGGGGCAGATACGCAGTATTTT.

This clone came up a few times. The rearrangement links TRBV7-3 to TRBJ2-1; possibly TRBD2 for D (6 bases). CDR1 and CDR2 (germline): SGHTA, FQGTGA. The ends were cut back, 5 bases at V and 9 bases at J, with 14 bases in the middle. The CDR3 has 13 amino acids. The CDR3 DNA sequence: TGTGCCAGCAGCCCCGCCCTGGAGGGTGAGCAGTTCTTC. It is translated as CASSPALEGEQFF.

The chain uses TRBV6-5 and TRBJ1-2; D perhaps matches TRBD1 (6 bases). This CDR3 region has 15 residues. The ends were cut back, 4 bases at V and 2 bases at J, with 14 bases in the middle. Germline assignment: CDR1 MNHEY and CDR2 SVGAGI. In DNA form, the CDR3 reads TGTGCCAGCAGTTTGGGGCGACAGGCAAACTATGGCTACACCTTC. Translating gives CASSLGRQANYGYTF.

This chain uses TRBV5-6 with TRBJ1-5, with TRBD1 matching 7 bases. V lost 0 bases and J lost 7; bases outside the gene matches: 7. This CDR3 comprises 15 residues. Germline CDR1 SGHDT, CDR2 YYEEEE. CDR3 bases: TGTGCCAGCAGCTTGGGCCAGGGGGTTGGGCAGCCCCAGCATTTT. Encoded protein: CASSLGQGVGQPQHF.

The chain carries TRBV7-2 and TRBJ2-3; D may correspond to TRBD1 or TRBD2 (5 bases each). CDR3 size: 15 residues. V gave up 2 bases and J gave up 2 bases, with 11 bases separating them. In germline, CDR1 is SGHTA, CDR2 FQGNSA. The CDR3 loop is CASSLSGHNTDTQYF. DNA of the CDR3: TGTGCCAGCAGCTTAAGCGGACATAACACAGATACGCAGTATTTT.

This clone appeared a few times. DNA of the CDR3: TGCGCCAGCAGCTTCAACCAGGAAGAGACCCAGTACTTC. Its protein is CASSFNQEETQYF. The rearrangement uses TRBV5-1 and TRBJ2-5; no clear D. Deletions cut 2 bases from V and 3 bases from J, with 8 bases between. CDR1 is SGHRS, CDR2 YFSETQ, per germline. CDR3 length: 13 residues.

There are a few counts of this clone. This chain connects TRBV7-9 to TRBJ2-5, with TRBD1 as a possible D gene (6 bases). The CDR3 is 14 residues long. With 3 bases removed from V and 5 bases from J, the gap between germline ends came to 13 bases. CDR1 is SEHNR and CDR2 is FQNEAQ in the germline V gene (reference sequence). CDR3 sequence (DNA): TGTGCCAGCAGCTTGGGGCAGGGGTGGGAGACCCAGTACTTC. This translates into CASSLGQGWETQYF.

The V gene is TRBV9, the J gene TRBJ1-4; D may be TRBD1 (6 bases). Per germline, CDR1 SGDLS and CDR2 YYNGEE. The V gene lost 3 bases and the J gene lost 4 bases, with 10 bases spanning the gap. The CDR3 contains 14 residues. The CDR3 DNA is TGTGCCAGCAGCGGCAGGGGTAGTAATGAAAAACTGTTTTTT. Residues: CASSGRGSNEKLFF.

The J gene is TRBJ1-5, the V gene TRBV5-8; D is perhaps TRBD1 (6 bases). The V end was cut by 0 bases, the J end by 1 base, with 20 bases between. The CDR3 totals 19 residues. Germline V gives CDR1 SGHTS, CDR2 YDEGEE. The CDR3 coding sequence is TGTGCCAGCAGCTTGGACCGGATACAGGGCGCGCAGAGCAATCAGCCCCAGCATTTT. It yields the protein CASSLDRIQGAQSNQPQHF.

The chain links TRBV6-1 to TRBJ2-1; D is ambiguous. Looked up from germline, CDR1 is MNHNS and CDR2 is SASEGT. This CDR3 contains 15 residues. The V end was cut by 7 bases, the J end by 0 bases, with 13 bases between. CDR3 amino acids: CASKRALSSYNEQFF. CDR3 nucleotides: TGTGCCAGCAAGCGAGCGTTAAGCTCCTACAATGAGCAGTTCTTC.

V usage is TRBV7-8 and J usage is TRBJ2-5; TRBD2 matches at 10 bases. Trimming took 9 bases from V and 1 from J; bases not matched to a gene: 2. In germline, CDR1 is SGHVS, CDR2 FQNEAQ. This CDR3 has 13 amino acids. CDR3 in DNA: TGTGCCAGTCGACTAGCGGGCCAAGAGACCCAGTACTTC. It encodes CASRLAGQETQYF.

The V gene is TRBV9, the J gene TRBJ2-7; D might be TRBD2 (7 bases). The germline V gene encodes CDR1 SGDLS and CDR2 YYNGEE. The CDR3 contains 16 residues. Trimming stripped 0 bases from V and 2 bases from J, with 15 bases between. CDR3 in amino acids: CASSVAAGATTYEQYF. The DNA of the CDR3 is TGTGCCAGCAGCGTAGCGGCGGGGGCGACGACCTACGAGCAGTACTTC. Complete variable domain (other parts from reference TRBV9 and TRBJ2-7): DSGVTQTPKHLITATGQRVTLRCSPRSGDLSVYWYQQSLDQGLQFLIQYYNGEERAKGNILERFSAQQFPDLHSELNLSSLELGDSALYFCASSVAAGATTYEQYFGPGTRLTVT.

A word on this clone: This same CDR3 is encoded by further DNA sequences in the sample. V gene TRBV30 combines with J gene TRBJ1-3; D not resolved. Germline CDR1 and CDR2: GTSNPN and SVGIG (reference sequence). Trimming took off 0 bases at V and 4 bases at J, with 4 bases between the two ends. The CDR3 spans 12 residues. CDR3 region: CAWSVGGNTIYF. As DNA, the CDR3 is TGTGCCTGGAGTGTTGGGGGAAACACCATATATTTT.

To note about this clone: The sample carries other DNA sequences with the same CDR3. This sequence joins TRBV5-1 and TRBJ2-3; 13 nucleotides align to TRBD2. Germline CDR1 reads SGHRS; CDR2 reads YFSETQ. The CDR3 totals 20 residues. The V and J ends lost 2 bases and 5 bases, in that order; junction bases with no gene match: 17. The CDR3 loop is CASSLGRGLLAGGPRDTQYF. The CDR3 bases are TGCGCCAGCAGCTTAGGGCGGGGCCTACTAGCGGGGGGGCCAAGAGATACGCAGTATTTT.

The J gene is TRBJ1-2, the V gene TRBV4-3; D is unclear. The CDR3 length is 14 residues. Germline values: CDR1 LGHNA, CDR2 YSLEER. Between the trimmed V and J ends, which lost 1 base and 8 bases, there was a span of 14 bases. CDR3 residues: CASSQVGETWGYTF. The CDR3 DNA is TGCGCCAGCAGCCAAGTAGGCGAAACTTGGGGCTACACCTTC.

The chain links TRBV7-3 to TRBJ2-2; D remains ambiguous. The CDR3 runs to 14 residues. In germline, CDR1 is SGHTA, CDR2 FQGTGA. Trimming took off 3 bases at V and 0 bases at J, with 5 bases between the two ends. CDR3 sequence (DNA): TGTGCCAGCAGCTTTGGTCCGAACACCGGGGAGCTGTTTTTT. The encoded protein is CASSFGPNTGELFF.

The gene calls are TRBV5-1 and TRBJ2-3, with D unresolved. Trimming took 0 bases from V and 3 from J, leaving 11 bases between them. CDR3 length equals 15 residues. Germline V CDR1 and CDR2: SGHRS, YFSETQ. The CDR3 DNA is TGCGCCAGCAGCTTGGAGCGATCATTTACAGATACGCAGTATTTT. This encodes CASSLERSFTDTQYF.

The V call is TRBV6-6, the J call TRBJ2-5; possibly TRBD2 for D (7 bases). Trimming shortened V by 6 bases and J by 2 bases, and 13 bases separated the two germline ends. The CDR3 runs 14 residues. In germline, CDR1 is MNHNY, CDR2 SVGAGI (reference sequence). The CDR3 coding sequence is TGTGCCAGCAGCCCCGCGGGGGCGCAAGAGACCCAGTACTTC. Amino acids: CASSPAGAQETQYF.

The rearrangement uses TRBV5-4 and TRBJ2-3, with D perhaps matching TRBD1 (6 bases). Trimming took 1 base from V and 5 from J, leaving 14 bases between them. This CDR3 is 15 amino acids long. Germline V lookup: CDR1 SGHNT, CDR2 YYREEE (reference sequence). The CDR3 nucleotides are TGTGCCAGCAGCTTGTGGTCAGGGGCCGGAGATACGCAGTATTTT. Protein product: CASSLWSGAGDTQYF.

The J gene is TRBJ1-2, the V gene TRBV11-2; maybe TRBD1 (5 bases). Germline assignment: CDR1 SGHAT and CDR2 FQNNGV. The CDR3 loop spans 12 amino acids. With 6 bases removed from V and 7 bases from J, the gap between germline ends came to 12 bases. The CDR3 DNA reads as TGTGCCAGCAGAACGGGACCTACTGGCTACACCTTC. It specifies CASRTGPTGYTF.

The rearrangement links TRBV7-2 to TRBJ2-3; 8 bases map to TRBD2. CDR3 size: 15 residues. Losses at the gene ends were 2 bases for V and 1 base for J; bases not matched to a gene: 2. Germline assignment: CDR1 SGHTA and CDR2 FQGNSA. CDR3 sequence (DNA): TGTGCCAGCAGCTTAACTAGCGGCCGCACAGATACGCAGTATTTT. Protein: CASSLTSGRTDTQYF. Variable domain in full (rest from reference TRBV7-2 and TRBJ2-3): GAGVSQSPSNKVTEKGKDVELRCDPISGHTALYWYRQSLGQGLEFLIYFQGNSAPDKSGLPSDRFSAERTGGSVSTLTIQRTQQEDSAVYLCASSLTSGRTDTQYFGPGTRLTVL.

The V call is TRBV11-2, the J call TRBJ2-7; D remains ambiguous. The CDR3 is 13 amino acids. Germline assignment: CDR1 SGHAT and CDR2 FQNNGV. V was trimmed by 0 bases and J by 3 bases, leaving 6 bases between them. The chain's CDR3 is CASSLERLYEQYF. CDR3 nucleotide sequence: TGTGCCAGCAGCTTAGAGAGGCTCTACGAGCAGTACTTC. Drawing the rest from reference TRBV11-2 and TRBJ2-7, the complete variable domain is EAGVAQSPRYKIIEKRQSVAFWCNPISGHATLYWYQQILGQGPKLLIQFQNNGVVDDSQLPKDRFSAERLKGVDSTLKIQPAKLEDSAVYLCASSLERLYEQYFGPGTRLTVT.

The chain is built from TRBV28 and TRBJ1-2, with D unclear. The germline gives CDR1 MDHEN, CDR2 SYDVKM. The CDR3 extends over 13 amino acids. V shed 7 bases and J shed 0 bases, with 9 bases lying between them. The CDR3 region is CASTPVANYGYTF. CDR3 coding DNA: TGTGCCAGCACCCCTGTAGCTAACTATGGCTACACCTTC.

V usage is TRBV4-3 and J usage is TRBJ2-3; D perhaps matches TRBD1 (5 bases). Germline V gene data show CDR1 as LGHNA and CDR2 as YSLEER. Trimming took off 0 bases at V and 3 bases at J, with 16 bases between the two ends. There are 17 residues in the CDR3. CDR3 loop: CASSQEVWAGLTDTQYF. The DNA of the CDR3 is TGCGCCAGCAGCCAAGAGGTCTGGGCAGGGCTTACAGATACGCAGTATTTT.